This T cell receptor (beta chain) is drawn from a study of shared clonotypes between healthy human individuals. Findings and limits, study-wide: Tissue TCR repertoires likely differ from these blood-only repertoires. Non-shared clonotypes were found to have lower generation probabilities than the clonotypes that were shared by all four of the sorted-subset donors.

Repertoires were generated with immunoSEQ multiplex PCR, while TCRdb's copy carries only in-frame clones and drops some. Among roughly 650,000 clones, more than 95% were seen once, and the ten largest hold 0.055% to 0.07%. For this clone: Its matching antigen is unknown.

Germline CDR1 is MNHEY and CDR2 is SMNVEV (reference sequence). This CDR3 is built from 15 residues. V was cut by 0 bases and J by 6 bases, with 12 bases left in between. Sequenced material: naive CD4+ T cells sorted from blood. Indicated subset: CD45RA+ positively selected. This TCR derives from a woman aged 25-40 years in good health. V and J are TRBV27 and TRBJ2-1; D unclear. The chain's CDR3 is CASSLSFGRPNEQFF. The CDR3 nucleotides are TGTGCCAGCAGTTTATCGTTTGGCAGACCCAATGAGCAGTTCTTC.